The 17 T cell receptor beta chains given below trace back to one sample, sequenced in a study of blood T cell repertoires in COVID-19. The protocol was immunoSEQ multiplex PCR, while the TCRdb copy is restricted to in-frame clones and leaves out a portion. The table has a few hundred thousand clones, approximately 86% seen once. The material sequenced was PBMCs or T cells enriched from blood (not recorded which). The receptors were gathered from a woman aged 18 to 35 who had recovered from COVID-19.

This sequence joins TRBV5-1 and TRBJ2-2; TRBD2 might be the D (5 bases). The CDR3 is 16 amino acids. The germline CDR1 and CDR2 sequences are SGHRS and YFSETQ. Trimming removed 0 bases at V and 6 bases at J, with 15 bases between. The chain's CDR3 is CASSLALGVGAGELFF. The DNA for the CDR3 is TGCGCCAGCAGCTTGGCCCTCGGGGTCGGGGCCGGGGAGCTGTTTTTT.

J is TRBJ1-5 and V is TRBV28; 7 bases fit TRBD1. This CDR3 has 15 amino acids. V was pared by 5 bases and J by 4 bases, with 8 bases of the junction left unmatched. The V gene's germline CDR1 is MDHEN and CDR2 SYDVKM. The CDR3 protein is CASSDLDRPNQPQHF. For the CDR3, the DNA is TGTGCCAGCAGTGATTTGGACAGGCCTAATCAGCCCCAGCATTTT. Complete variable domain (other parts from reference TRBV28 and TRBJ1-5): DVKVTQSSRYLVKRTGEKVFLECVQDMDHENMFWYRQDPGLGLRLIYFSYDVKMKEKGDIPEGYSVSREKKERFSLILESASTNQTSMYLCASSDLDRPNQPQHFGDGTRLSIL.

The chain couples TRBV4-1 to TRBJ2-5; TRBD2 is a possible D gene (7 bases). The CDR3 covers 17 residues. V lost 2 bases and J lost 5, with 21 bases in between. CDR1 and CDR2 from the germline V gene are MGHRA and YSYEKL. The CDR3 is CASSQITTGRGGETQYF. CDR3 DNA sequence: TGCGCCAGCAGCCAAATAACCACAGGGAGGGGTGGGGAGACCCAGTACTTC.

J is TRBJ2-3 and V is TRBV27; 10 bases are a match to TRBD2. The germline gives CDR1 MNHEY, CDR2 SMNVEV (reference sequence). V shed 4 bases and J 6 bases; nucleotides not matched to a gene: 4. The CDR3 consists of 14 residues. DNA for the CDR3: TGTGCCAGCAGTTGGCTAGCGGGGGCGGATACGCAGTATTTT. It is translated as CASSWLAGADTQYF.

The count of this clone is one. The chain links TRBV7-7 to TRBJ2-2; 7 nucleotides line up with TRBD1. From germline, CDR1 is SSHAT and CDR2 FNYEAQ (reference sequence). CDR3 size: 15 residues. V trimming: 3 bases; J trimming: 5 bases; junction bases outside the gene matches: 6. This CDR3 is CASSLFTGETGELFF. The CDR3 DNA sequence: TGTGCCAGCAGCTTGTTTACAGGGGAGACCGGGGAGCTGTTTTTT.

This chain uses TRBV5-4 with TRBJ2-1; 14 bases align to TRBD2. Germline V CDR1 and CDR2: SGHNT, YYREEE (reference sequence). V was pared by 4 bases and J by 8 bases, with 11 bases of the junction left unmatched. The length of the CDR3 is 17 residues. The CDR3 nucleotides are TGTGCCAGCAGCCTACGTCGACTAGCGGGGGGGATGGATGAGCAGTTCTTC. The encoded protein is CASSLRRLAGGMDEQFF.

J is TRBJ2-2 and V is TRBV30; tentative D call: TRBD2 (5 bases). The CDR3 has 14 amino acids. Germline V gene sequence: CDR1 GTSNPN, CDR2 SVGIG (reference sequence). The germline V and J ends were trimmed by 1 base and 5 bases, with 11 bases remaining between them. For the CDR3, the DNA is TGTGCCTGGAGTGCGACTCGAGGGACCGGGGAGCTGTTTTTT. Amino acids: CAWSATRGTGELFF.

The table lists this clone with a few counts. V gene TRBV5-6 combines with J gene TRBJ1-6, with D possibly TRBD1 on 5 matching bases. CDR1 SGHDT and CDR2 YYEEEE come from the germline V gene. CDR3 size: 18 residues. The V end lost 2 bases, the J end lost 1 base, and 16 bases lay between the germline ends. DNA of the CDR3: TGTGCCAGCAGCTTCAACAGGCCCGGGGGGTCCTATAATTCACCCCTCCACTTT. This sequence encodes CASSFNRPGGSYNSPLHF.

The chain carries TRBV28 and TRBJ1-4, with D perhaps TRBD1 (6 bases). The length of the CDR3 is 16 residues. Germline values: CDR1 MDHEN, CDR2 SYDVKM. V lost 6 bases, J lost 4 bases, and 18 bases lay in between. CDR3: CASRGFGAGVNEKLFF. Here the CDR3 DNA reads TGTGCCAGCAGGGGTTTTGGGGCAGGGGTTAATGAAAAACTGTTTTTT.

This chain joins TRBV19 and TRBJ2-1; 7 bases are shared with TRBD2. V was clipped by 1 base and J by 2 bases; unmatched bases: 2. The CDR3 is 15 residues long. Germline lookup yields CDR1 LNHDA and CDR2 SQIVND (reference sequence). The CDR3 here is CASSIAGGPYNEQFF. The DNA for the CDR3 is TGTGCCAGTAGTATAGCGGGAGGCCCCTACAATGAGCAGTTCTTC.

The CDR3, as DNA: TGCGCCAGCAGCGCCTTAGCGGATAGCTCCTACAATGAGCAGTTCTTC. It encodes CASSALADSSYNEQFF. The V call is TRBV5-1, the J call TRBJ2-1, with D possibly TRBD2 on 6 matching bases. The CDR3 length is 16 residues. In germline, CDR1 is SGHRS, CDR2 YFSETQ. V lost 4 bases, J lost 0 bases, and 14 bases lay in between.

This CDR3 is CSASRDSYGYTF. CDR3 DNA sequence: TGCAGTGCTAGTCGGGACAGCTATGGCTACACCTTC. V usage is TRBV20-1 and J usage is TRBJ1-2, with 7 bases identical to TRBD1. V was clipped by 3 bases and J by 4 bases; unmatched bases: 2. Germline V gene lookup returns CDR1 DFQATT and CDR2 SNEGSKA (reference sequence). CDR3 length: 12 amino acids.

V usage is TRBV5-6 and J usage is TRBJ1-5; D is uncertain. There are 16 residues in the CDR3. Germline V CDR1 and CDR2: SGHDT, YYEEEE. The ends were cut back, 1 base at V and 5 bases at J, with 16 bases in the middle. CDR3 in amino acids: CASSLTREGGYQPQHF. CDR3 in DNA: TGTGCCAGCAGCTTGACCCGGGAAGGAGGGTATCAGCCCCAGCATTTT.

CDR3 in DNA: TGTGCCAGCAGTTTAACAGGCTACTCTTACGAGCAGTACTTC. It translates to CASSLTGYSYEQYF. The chain links TRBV28 to TRBJ2-7; a possible D gene is TRBD1 (5 bases). Germline V gene sequence: CDR1 MDHEN, CDR2 SYDVKM. V lost 2 bases to trimming and J lost 4 bases, with 12 bases between them. The CDR3 covers 14 residues.

The chain is built from TRBV24-1 and TRBJ2-5; D unresolved. This CDR3 contains 13 residues. Germline V lookup: CDR1 KGHDR, CDR2 SFDVKD. Trimming removed 4 bases at V and 4 bases at J, with 9 bases between. This CDR3 reads CATSEAVGETQYF. The CDR3 bases are TGTGCCACCAGTGAGGCGGTAGGAGAGACCCAGTACTTC.

The chain carries TRBV18 and TRBJ2-1, with 11 bases aligning to TRBD2. Germline-derived CDR1 and CDR2 are KGHSH and LQKENI. The junction had 3 bases not matched to a gene; V was cut back by 5 bases and J by 3 bases. This CDR3 comprises 15 residues. Written as DNA, the CDR3 is TGTGCCAGCTCAGGTGGGACTAGCGGCTACAATGAGCAGTTCTTC. Translation gives CASSGGTSGYNEQFF.

The chain is built from TRBV24-1 and TRBJ2-2, with D maybe TRBD2 (6 bases). The V end was cut by 9 bases, the J end by 4 bases, with 14 bases between. Germline V CDR1 and CDR2: KGHDR, SFDVKD. The CDR3 has 14 amino acids. The CDR3 coding sequence is TGTGCCACCGCGGGACCCTTGAGCACCGGGGAGCTGTTTTTT. It codes for CATAGPLSTGELFF.